Listed below are T cell receptor beta chains from one sample, sequenced in a study of post-analysis software for immune sequencing data. From the PCR reads, TCRdb called clonotypes with MiXCR, one entry per CDR3 protein. The table includes some 500,000 distinct CDR3 sequences, roughly 45% detected once. The sequencing sample was made of blood. Every receptor here comes from a girl aged 5-17 years with multiple sclerosis. CDR3s leave out the opening cysteine and the closing phenylalanine or tryptophan. A D gene is named only where the DNA matches it firmly.

d_call	cdr3_length	v_call	j_call	cdr3_aa
NA	13	TRBV7-8	TRBJ2-3	ASSPVASATDTQY
TRBD2	14	TRBV5-1	TRBJ2-3	ASSLMLAGGIGTQY
TRBD2	16	TRBV7-3	TRBJ2-1	ASSLRGITSGIINEQF
TRBD2	12	TRBV4-1	NA	ASSHGLAGYEQY
TRBD1	13	TRBV28	TRBJ2-1	ASSSRDSLYNEQF
TRBD1	14	TRBV5-1	TRBJ2-1	ASSLVPGGLSNEQF
TRBD2	13	TRBV28	TRBJ2-1	ASSLGGLGRAEQF
NA	13	TRBV5-1	TRBJ2-7	ASSLRAGGGNEQY
NA	10	TRBV29-1	TRBJ1-2	SVEGPNYGYT
NA	10	TRBV24-1	TRBJ2-1	ATGDSLAGQF
TRBD2	17	TRBV27	TRBJ2-7	ASSQRGEKTSGSPYEQY
TRBD1	13	TRBV12-3/TRBV12-4	TRBJ2-5	ASSLADRDEETQY
TRBD2	13	TRBV7-2	TRBJ2-7	ASSLVRGVLGEQY
TRBD2	13	TRBV6-4	TRBJ2-1	ASSDRASGKREQF
NA	12	TRBV20-1	TRBJ2-1	STRGLGISVEQF
NA	10	TRBV7-3	TRBJ2-1	ASSLDGGEQF
TRBD2	15	TRBV4-1	TRBJ2-1	ASSLGLAGWAYNEQF
TRBD2	12	TRBV18	TRBJ2-7	ASSRTSGENEQY
NA	12	TRBV7-9	TRBJ2-3	ASGFTTTGDTQY
TRBD2	14	TRBV12-3/TRBV12-4	TRBJ2-3	ASSLDSGSLTDTQY
NA	9	TRBV29-1	TRBJ1-1	SVDRVTEAF
NA	10	TRBV18	TRBJ2-2	ASSPLAGELF
TRBD2	15	TRBV20-1	NA	SARDLHGTSRYNEQY
NA	15	TRBV20-1	TRBJ2-4	SATVWLTDEAKNIQY
TRBD2	13	TRBV20-1	TRBJ2-3	SASTSGDSTDTQY
TRBD1	12	TRBV19	TRBJ2-5	ASDRGPNQRPQY
NA	17	TRBV12-3/TRBV12-4	TRBJ2-5	ASSLAQGASGRNQETQY
NA	12	TRBV18	NA	ASSPFAGFDEQY
TRBD2	15	TRBV6-1	TRBJ2-5	ASSPFFVSGRVETQY
TRBD1	14	TRBV10-3	TRBJ2-5	AISKQGVRDEETQY
NA	11	TRBV7-3	TRBJ1-1	ASGTQGNTEAF
NA	13	TRBV4-1	TRBJ2-7	ASSQPRQARYEQY
TRBD2	11	TRBV12-3/TRBV12-4	TRBJ2-3	ASKSGRIGTQY
TRBD2	14	TRBV12-3/TRBV12-4	TRBJ2-1	ASSLIAGGLGNEQF
NA	16	TRBV29-1	TRBJ2-1	SVDPGDRGLPTYNEQF
TRBD2	14	TRBV20-1	TRBJ2-1	SAIIMTSEYGYEQF